This is a list of T cell receptor beta chains from one sample in a study of cytomegalovirus exposure and HLA in healthy donors. Assay: immunoSEQ multiplex PCR; the TCRdb copy retains only in-frame clones and omits some. The data contain 55,000 to 75,000 clones, around 75% of them seen just once; the ten biggest clones take up about 7.4%. The sequenced sample consisted of PBMCs. The receptors were gathered from a woman between 25 and 40 years old in good health and CMV-seropositive. The CDR3 runs from the conserved cysteine through the conserved F or W. D genes are given only for firm matches.

CDR3 protein: CASSVGQGGLRPYEQYF; CDR3 length: 17; D gene: -; V gene: TRBV9; J gene: TRBJ2-7
CDR3 protein: CASSFLSGGETQYF; CDR3 length: 14; D gene: -; V gene: TRBV28; J gene: TRBJ2-5
CDR3 protein: CASSWGGRPGTSGFRDTQYF; CDR3 length: 20; D gene: TRBD2; V gene: TRBV5-1; J gene: TRBJ2-3
CDR3 protein: CASRPDRDRYEQYF; CDR3 length: 14; D gene: TRBD1; V gene: TRBV10-1; J gene: TRBJ2-7
CDR3 protein: CASSLGSPQGTGGYTF; CDR3 length: 16; D gene: -; V gene: TRBV7-9; J gene: TRBJ1-2
CDR3 protein: CASSQRGRGWTEAFF; CDR3 length: 15; D gene: -; V gene: TRBV4-1; J gene: TRBJ1-1
CDR3 protein: CASSSLQGAGETQYF; CDR3 length: 15; D gene: -; V gene: TRBV21-1; J gene: TRBJ2-5
CDR3 protein: CASSLLTVNQPQHF; CDR3 length: 14; D gene: -; V gene: TRBV7-2; J gene: TRBJ1-5
CDR3 protein: CASSRTGVGTDTQYF; CDR3 length: 15; D gene: TRBD1; V gene: TRBV6-5; J gene: TRBJ2-3
CDR3 protein: CASSLQSTDTQYF; CDR3 length: 13; D gene: -; V gene: TRBV6-5; J gene: TRBJ2-3
CDR3 protein: CSVETPRVGAFF; CDR3 length: 12; D gene: -; V gene: TRBV29-1; J gene: TRBJ1-1
CDR3 protein: CASSPGLAEANTGELFF; CDR3 length: 17; D gene: TRBD2; V gene: TRBV5-4; J gene: TRBJ2-2
CDR3 protein: CASSSDRGNGELFF; CDR3 length: 14; D gene: TRBD1; V gene: TRBV4-3; J gene: TRBJ2-2
CDR3 protein: CASSTGTGVPGELFF; CDR3 length: 15; D gene: TRBD1; V gene: TRBV13; J gene: TRBJ2-2
CDR3 protein: CASSLEPVGAASSYEQYF; CDR3 length: 18; D gene: -; V gene: TRBV5-4; J gene: TRBJ2-7
CDR3 protein: CASSQDGGRAGNEQFF; CDR3 length: 16; D gene: TRBD2; V gene: TRBV4-3; J gene: TRBJ2-1
CDR3 protein: CAWSRLGATNYGYTF; CDR3 length: 15; D gene: -; V gene: TRBV30; J gene: TRBJ1-2
CDR3 protein: CASSVTSGSGGELFF; CDR3 length: 15; D gene: TRBD2; V gene: TRBV6-4; J gene: TRBJ2-2
CDR3 protein: CASSLQGNIQYF; CDR3 length: 12; D gene: -; V gene: TRBV5-4; J gene: TRBJ2-4
CDR3 protein: CASSLYRGSALYGYTF; CDR3 length: 16; D gene: -; V gene: TRBV7-9; J gene: TRBJ1-2
CDR3 protein: CASKRTGTNEKLFF; CDR3 length: 14; D gene: TRBD1; V gene: TRBV19; J gene: TRBJ1-4
CDR3 protein: CASSWTGRVIFTEAFF; CDR3 length: 16; D gene: TRBD1; V gene: TRBV6-5; J gene: TRBJ1-1
CDR3 protein: CASRQTGFYGYTF; CDR3 length: 13; D gene: TRBD1; V gene: TRBV28; J gene: TRBJ1-2
CDR3 protein: CSAQAGETQYF; CDR3 length: 11; D gene: -; V gene: TRBV20-1; J gene: TRBJ2-5